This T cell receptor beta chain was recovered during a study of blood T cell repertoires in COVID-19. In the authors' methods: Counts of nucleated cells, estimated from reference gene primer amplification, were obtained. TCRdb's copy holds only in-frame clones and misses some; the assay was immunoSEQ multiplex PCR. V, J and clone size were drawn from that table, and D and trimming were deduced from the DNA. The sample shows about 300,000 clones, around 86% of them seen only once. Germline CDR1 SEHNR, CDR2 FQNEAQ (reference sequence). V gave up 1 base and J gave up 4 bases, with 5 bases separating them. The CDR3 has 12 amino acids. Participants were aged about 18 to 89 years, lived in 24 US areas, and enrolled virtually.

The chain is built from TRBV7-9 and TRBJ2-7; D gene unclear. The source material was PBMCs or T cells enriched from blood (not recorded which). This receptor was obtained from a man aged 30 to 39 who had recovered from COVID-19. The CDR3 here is CASSLETYEQYF. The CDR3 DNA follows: TGTGCCAGCAGCTTAGAGACTTACGAGCAGTACTTC.